Listed below are T cell receptor beta chains from one sample, sequenced in a study of blood T cell repertoires in COVID-19. The table came from immunoSEQ multiplex PCR; TCRdb's copy has only in-frame clones and leaves some out. This table holds 200,000 to 250,000 clones, 82% found once. Sequences were obtained from peripheral blood. The receptors come from an elderly woman with acute or convalescent COVID-19. Both conserved end residues are part of each CDR3. The D gene is left open where the match is weak. Not all rows give a size; the values are once, few, many and, for expanded clones, a class.

d_gene	abundance	v_gene	j_gene	CDR3nt	CDR3aa
TRBD1	few	TRBV9	TRBJ1-2	TGTGCCAGCAGCGAACAGGGGAAGCTATATGGCTACACCTTC	CASSEQGKLYGYTF
-	-	TRBV6-5	TRBJ1-1	TGTGCCAGCAGAAAACAGGGCTCGAACACTGAAGCTTTCTTT	CASRKQGSNTEAFF
-	-	TRBV15	TRBJ1-2	TGTGCCACCAGCAGCGGGGACTATGGCTACACCTTC	CATSSGDYGYTF
TRBD1	-	TRBV6-2/TRBV6-3	TRBJ1-1	TGTGCCAGCAGTTCAGGGGGCTACACTGAAGCTTTCTTT	CASSSGGYTEAFF
TRBD1	-	TRBV14	TRBJ2-1	TGTGCCAGCAGCCCGACAGGGGGCGGGAATGAGCAGTTCTTC	CASSPTGGGNEQFF
-	-	TRBV11-3	TRBJ2-7	TGTGCCAGCAGCCCCAGTACCGTGGCTTACGAGCAGTACTTC	CASSPSTVAYEQYF
TRBD1	-	TRBV19	TRBJ2-3	TGTGCCAGTATTGATCAGGGGGCGGGAGATACGCAGTATTTT	CASIDQGAGDTQYF
-	-	TRBV18	TRBJ2-7	TGTGCCAGCTCACCACGGGGCAGTATCTACGAGCAGTACTTC	CASSPRGSIYEQYF
-	-	TRBV5-1	TRBJ1-6	TGCGCCAGCAGCCCCCGGACACCAGGGTCCTATAATTCACCCCTCCACTTT	CASSPRTPGSYNSPLHF
-	-	TRBV3-1/TRBV3-2	TRBJ1-1	TGTGCCAGCAGCCTACCGTCCGGGGCCGGGGGAGCTTTCTTT	CASSLPSGAGGAFF
TRBD2	-	TRBV6-1	TRBJ2-1	TGTGCCAGCAGTGGACTAGCGGGGGGTGCCTACAATGAGCAGTTCTTC	CASSGLAGGAYNEQFF
-	-	TRBV19	TRBJ1-2	TGTGCCAGTACCACCACTCGAGGCTCCGGCTACACCTTC	CASTTTRGSGYTF
-	once	TRBV7-2	TRBJ1-1	TGTGCCAGCAGCTTAACAGGCGAGAACACTGAAGCTTTCTTT	CASSLTGENTEAFF
-	-	TRBV9	TRBJ2-7	TGTGCCAGCAGCATAGCCGGGGATCGGGGCGAGCAGTACTTC	CASSIAGDRGEQYF
-	few	TRBV6-1	TRBJ1-1	TGTGCCAGCAGTGAAGATCGGGGGAATACTGAAGCTTTCTTT	CASSEDRGNTEAFF
-	-	TRBV7-3	TRBJ1-6	TGTGCCAGCAGCCCAGGGGCAGGATTTGATTCACCCCTCCACTTT	CASSPGAGFDSPLHF
-	-	TRBV5-4	TRBJ2-2	TGTGCCAGCAGCGGCGCAGCCCCGGGTACCGGGGAGCTGTTTTTT	CASSGAAPGTGELFF
TRBD1	-	TRBV9	TRBJ1-1	TGTGCCAGCAGTTTCCAGGGACAGGGCACTGAAGCTTTCTTT	CASSFQGQGTEAFF
-	-	TRBV4-2	TRBJ2-1	TGTGCCAGCAGCCAAACATACAATGAGCAGTTCTTC	CASSQTYNEQFF
TRBD2	-	TRBV19	TRBJ2-2	TGTGCCAGCTGGGGACTATCAACCGGGGAGCTGTTTTTT	CASWGLSTGELFF
TRBD1	few	TRBV11-3	TRBJ2-3	TGTGCCAGCAGCCGGAGTACGACAGGGGGCACACGGGATACGCAGTATTTT	CASSRSTTGGTRDTQYF
TRBD2	-	TRBV4-1	TRBJ2-3	TGCGCCAGCAGCCATATGGGACTAGCGGGGGGCACAGATACGCAGTATTTT	CASSHMGLAGGTDTQYF
TRBD1	once	TRBV4-3	TRBJ1-1	TGCGCCAGCAGCCAAGGCGACAGGGTGACGGTAGCTTTCTTT	CASSQGDRVTVAFF
TRBD1	-	TRBV3-1/TRBV3-2	TRBJ2-7	TGTGCCAGCGCCGGGACAGGGTCATCCTACGAGCAGTACTTC	CASAGTGSSYEQYF
TRBD2	-	TRBV30	TRBJ2-3	TGTGCCTGGAGTGGAGTGGGGGGGGATACGCAGTATTTT	CAWSGVGGDTQYF
TRBD1	-	TRBV6-6	TRBJ1-2	TGTGCCAGCAGTTACCCCACGGGACAGCTAAATGGCTACACCTTC	CASSYPTGQLNGYTF
-	-	TRBV18	TRBJ1-5	TGTGCCAGCTCTCCGAGGGCGGGACCGACCTATAGCAATCAGCCCCAGCATTTT	CASSPRAGPTYSNQPQHF
TRBD1	once	TRBV9	TRBJ1-3	TGTGCCAGCAGCGCCAGCCCGGGACAGCTAAACACCATATATTTT	CASSASPGQLNTIYF
-	-	TRBV4-3	TRBJ2-2	TGCGCCAGCAGCCAAGATGCGAGGACCGGGGAGCTGTTTTTT	CASSQDARTGELFF
TRBD1	few	TRBV3-1/TRBV3-2	TRBJ1-1	TGTGCCAGCAGCCAAGAGGACAGGGGGGGTGAAGCTTTCTTT	CASSQEDRGGEAFF
-	-	TRBV14	TRBJ2-2	TGTGCCAGCAGCCTACCCGGGAGGGAGCTGTTTTTT	CASSLPGRELFF
TRBD2	-	TRBV7-6	TRBJ2-3	TGTGCCAGCAGCTTAGGTGGGGGGGGCACAGATACGCAGTATTTT	CASSLGGGGTDTQYF
TRBD1	-	TRBV14	TRBJ1-1	TGTGCCAGCAGTCCAGGGGGAAACACTGAAGCTTTCTTT	CASSPGGNTEAFF